A single sample is the source of the 14 T cell receptor beta chains below, sequenced in a study of post-analysis software for immune sequencing data. Study-wide results and caveats: TRBV5-6, TRBV5-1 and TRBV20-1 belonged to a set of roughly five TRBV segments that were more frequent in patients than controls.

The TCR beta cDNA libraries carried unique molecular identifiers. Each CDR3 protein is one row after TCRdb ran MiXCR on the PCR reads. The table lists hundreds of thousands of distinct CDR3 sequences, 40% to 50% of them singletons. Their cognate antigens are unknown. The source material was blood. The source is a girl aged 10-17 years with multiple sclerosis.

The chain carries TRBV6-6 and TRBJ1-5, with a weak D call TRBD1 (6 bases). V gave up 2 bases and J gave up 3 bases, with 14 bases separating them. This CDR3 is 16 amino acids long. CDR1 and CDR2 from the germline V gene are MNHNY and SVGAGI (reference sequence). The CDR3, as DNA: TGTGCCAGCAGTTACCTTGGGGGGCTGTACAATCAGCCCCAGCATTTT. It encodes CASSYLGGLYNQPQHF.

The rearrangement uses TRBV12-3 or TRBV12-4 and TRBJ2-7; D possibly corresponds to TRBD1 (6 bases). The V gene lost 1 base and the J gene lost 2 bases, with 18 bases spanning the gap. The CDR3 is 17 amino acids. Here the CDR3 DNA reads TGTGCCAGCAGTTTAGGAGGGGGACCGCTCCTGACCTACGAGCAGTACTTC. This codes for CASSLGGGPLLTYEQYF.

This chain joins TRBV29-1 and TRBJ2-5, with TRBD1 matching over 9 bases. This CDR3 is built from 13 residues. Trimming cost V 3 bases and J 5 bases; bases outside gene matches: 4. Germline V gene lookup returns CDR1 SQVTM and CDR2 ANQGSEA. The CDR3, as DNA: TGCAGCGTTGACCGGACAGGGGTGGAGACCCAGTACTTC. Translated: CSVDRTGVETQYF.

This chain joins TRBV4-1 and TRBJ2-5; 9 nucleotides align to TRBD2. This CDR3 contains 17 residues. Trimming cost V 6 bases and J 4 bases; bases outside gene matches: 15. Per the germline V gene, CDR1 is MGHRA and CDR2 is YSYEKL. For the CDR3, the DNA is TGCGCCAGCAGTTACCGGGGTAGCGGGGGCCGCGGAGAGACCCAGTACTTC. It is translated as CASSYRGSGGRGETQYF.

This clonotype was detected only a few times. V and J are TRBV15 and TRBJ1-5, with D possibly matching TRBD1 (6 bases). V lost 11 bases and J 3 bases, leaving 20 bases between the germline ends. Germline loops: CDR1 LNHNV, CDR2 YYDKDF (reference sequence). The CDR3 is 15 amino acids. The CDR3 spells CAAKSGTRDNQPQHF. The CDR3 bases are TGTGCCGCGAAATCCGGGACAAGGGACAATCAGCCCCAGCATTTT.

Concerning this clonotype itself: A junction end diverges from the germline sequence, so it may reflect a read error. V usage is TRBV29-1 and J usage is TRBJ1-1; perhaps TRBD1 as D (5 bases). This CDR3 spans 13 amino acids. Per germline, CDR1 SQVTM and CDR2 ANQGSEA. The chain's CDR3 is CSVALGQGSEAFF. CDR3 DNA: TGCAGCGTTGCCCTGGGGCAGGGCTCTGAGGCTTTCTTT.

The chain uses TRBV24-1 and TRBJ2-3; the D gene could be TRBD1 or TRBD2 (5 bases each). Germline CDR1 and CDR2: KGHDR and SFDVKD. Trimming shortened V by 3 bases and J by 3 bases, and 18 bases separated the two germline ends. CDR3 length: 17 amino acids. Here the CDR3 DNA reads TGTGCCACCAGTGATCCCCGGGGCGGCAGGGAAACAGATACGCAGTATTTT. Protein: CATSDPRGGRETDTQYF.

The CDR3 nucleotides read TGTGCCAGCAGTTGGGCCCGAGGGAATGAGCAGTTCTTC. Its protein product is CASSWARGNEQFF. This chain uses TRBV12-3 or TRBV12-4 with TRBJ2-1; weak D call: TRBD2 (5 bases). With 4 bases removed from V and 7 bases from J, the gap between germline ends came to 11 bases. The CDR3 is 13 amino acids.

The gene calls are TRBV9 and TRBJ2-5, with 12 nucleotides matching TRBD2. Unmatched junction bases numbered 4, after V lost 3 bases and J lost 4 bases. CDR1 is SGDLS and CDR2 is YYNGEE in the germline V gene. CDR3 length equals 15 residues. The CDR3, as DNA: TGTGCCAGCAGCGCCCTAGCGGGGGGGCGAGAGACCCAGTACTTC. This codes for CASSALAGGRETQYF.

With regard to this clonotype: A junction end diverges from the germline sequence, so it may reflect a read error. The chain is built from TRBV9 and TRBJ1-6, with D perhaps TRBD1 (6 bases). There are 15 residues in the CDR3. Looked up from germline, CDR1 is SGDLS and CDR2 is YYNGEE. The CDR3 sequence is CTSSPYGGANSPLHF. CDR3 sequence (DNA): TGTACCAGCAGCCCCTACGGGGGGGCCAATTCACCCCTCCACTTT.

This clonotype was counted between two and nine times. The rearrangement joins TRBV12-3 or TRBV12-4 to TRBJ1-2; D ambiguous. This CDR3 region has 13 residues. V was trimmed by 7 bases and J by 0 bases, leaving 9 bases between them. In DNA, the CDR3 is TGTGCCAGCACCTCAATAGCTAACTATGGCTACACCTTC. Encoded protein: CASTSIANYGYTF.

The V and J genes are TRBV18 and TRBJ2-4, with 8 bases that match TRBD2. V shed 3 bases and J 3 bases; nucleotides not matched to a gene: 7. CDR3 length equals 16 residues. Per the germline V gene, CDR1 is KGHSH and CDR2 is LQKENI. CDR3 region: CASSPGAGAVKNIQYF. The CDR3 nucleotides read TGTGCCAGCTCACCGGGAGCGGGGGCTGTCAAAAACATTCAGTACTTC.

The genes are TRBV12-3 or TRBV12-4 and TRBJ2-7; D is ambiguous. Trimming removed 2 bases from V and 5 bases from J, with 31 bases in between. The CDR3 totals 20 residues. CDR3 region: CASSLTRPWASQMVANEQYF. The CDR3 nucleotides are TGTGCCAGCAGTTTAACCCGGCCGTGGGCATCCCAGATGGTGGCCAACGAGCAGTACTTC.

The chain is built from TRBV7-2 and TRBJ2-5; D is possibly TRBD1 (6 bases). V was shortened by 5 bases and J by 4 bases, with 14 bases between the two germline ends. Germline assignment: CDR1 SGHTA and CDR2 FQGNSA. The CDR3 sequence is 14 residues long. CDR3 DNA: TGTGCCAGCAGCCGCAAGGGACAATTAGAGACCCAGTACTTC. Amino acids: CASSRKGQLETQYF.